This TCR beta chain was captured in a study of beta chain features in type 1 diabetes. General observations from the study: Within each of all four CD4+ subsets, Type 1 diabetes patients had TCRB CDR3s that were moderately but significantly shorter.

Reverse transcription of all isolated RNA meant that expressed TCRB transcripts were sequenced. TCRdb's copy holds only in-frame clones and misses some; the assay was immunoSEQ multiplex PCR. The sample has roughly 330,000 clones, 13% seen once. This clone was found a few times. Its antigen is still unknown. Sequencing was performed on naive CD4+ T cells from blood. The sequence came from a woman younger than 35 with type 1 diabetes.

For the CDR3, the DNA is TGTGCCTGGAGTGTACGGGGGGAGCTGTTTTTT. This gives the protein CAWSVRGELFF. The V call is TRBV30, the J call TRBJ2-2; D is unresolved. V was shortened by 0 bases and J by 8 bases, with 4 bases between the two germline ends. This CDR3 is built from 11 residues. Per germline, CDR1 GTSNPN and CDR2 SVGIG (reference sequence).